Reported below is one T cell receptor (beta chain). Its antigen is not known. Profiling relied on immunoSEQ multiplex PCR, and the TCRdb table lists in-frame clones only, not all of them. There are 2.5 million or so clones in the sample; roughly 92% occur only once, and roughly 0.14% lies in the top ten. The sample belongs to a study of shared clonotypes between healthy human individuals. Germline V gene sequence: CDR1 LNHNV, CDR2 YYDKDF (reference sequence). This CDR3 contains 17 residues. V lost 2 bases and J lost 2, with 18 bases in between. General observations from the study: The donor pool, a small one, limited the genetic and exposure-history diversity represented. Sharing across four donors was highest in naive CD4 (approximately 5%) and lowest in memory CD8 (roughly 0.4%). Rarefaction gave evidence that sorted-subset sequencing remained incomplete despite large depth.

The sequencing input was naive CD4+ T cells sorted from blood. Noted subset: CD45RA+ positively selected. V usage is TRBV15 and J usage is TRBJ2-5; tentative D call: TRBD1 (6 bases). The receptor comes from a young man in good health. CDR3 residues: CATSRPPGTQTQETQYF. CDR3 nucleotides: TGTGCCACCAGCAGACCCCCCGGGACACAAACACAAGAGACCCAGTACTTC.